Below, one T cell receptor beta chain is given with its context. The sample holds many counts of this clonotype. The antigen this receptor binds is unknown. Per-base qualities were not stored, and no clone one base away is much larger. The library was prepared using PCR. Sequenced on an Illumina HiSeq 2500. Molecular barcoding was employed in the preparation of TCR libraries, with unique molecular identifiers being used to normalize TCRbeta repertoire quantification. The raw public data were reprocessed by TCRdb itself: fastp quality trimming at Q25, MiXCR clonotype calling, in-frame beta chains only. Entries are consolidated by CDR3 protein sequence, retaining the most common genes and DNA. Here the sample has about 200,000 distinct CDR3 sequences; 6.6% occur a single time. The ten biggest clones cover about 5.9% of the sample. The sample comes from a study of T-cell reconstitution after alpha-beta-depleted transplantation in children (dated by TCRdb to about 2016). Regarding the research as a whole: T-cell immune reconstitution after TCRalphabeta/CD19-depleted allogeneic hematopoietic cell transplantation in children was quantitatively tracked in the study by means of TCR repertoire profiling. The research as a whole found: Apparently early alphabetaT-cell count recovery about two months after transplant reportedly relied on only several hundred rapidly expanded clones derived from non-depleted graft cells. Over subsequent months, a decline in hyperexpanded clone frequencies was noted, and after one year, T-cell counts and TCRbeta diversity were mostly ascribed to newly produced T cells. In some patients, high TCRbeta diversity at day 60 was attributed to recipient T cells and intrathymic progenitors that had survived conditioning.

The treatment or condition label on this specimen signifies: allogeneic hematopoietic cell transplantation with graft depleted of TCRalphabeta T cells and CD19 B cells. TCRalphabeta/CD19-depleted allogeneic hematopoietic cell grafts were given to the transplant recipients, all of whom were children. CDR3 length: 15 amino acids, cysteine to phenylalanine. Left in the record is the CDR3 DNA by itself, 45 bases read in frame from the first base. CDR1 DFQATT and CDR2 SNEGSKA are derived from the germline V gene (reference sequence). V and J are truncated by 3 bases and 0 bases respectively, leaving an intervening sequence of 9 bases.

The rearrangement joined TRBV20-1 to TRBJ1-6; TRBD1 could be the D gene, as 5 bases match. The input for sequencing was PBMCs, taken before TCRalphabeta/CD19-depleted stem cell transplant. This sequence originates from a boy aged 2 to 10 with acute lymphoblastic leukemia, due to receive a stem cell transplant. The CDR3 region has the sequence CSASRGSSYNSPLHF. The DNA reads TGCAGTGCTAGTCGGGGGAGCTCCTATAATTCACCCCTCCACTTT.